The sample holds one count of the clone carrying this T cell receptor beta chain. These data come from a study of early T cells in non-severe SARS-CoV-2 infection. Each cDNA molecule carried a unique molecular identifier. One entry per CDR3 protein, called by TCRdb with MiXCR from the 5' RACE reads. The repertoire includes about 76,000 distinct CDR3 sequences, about an eighth of them detected once, and roughly 3.1% sits in the top ten. The CDR3 totals 14 residues. V trimming: 10 bases; J trimming: 1 base; junction bases outside the gene matches: 8. The sample was whole blood. This clonotype was sampled from an adult who was a healthcare worker with PCR-confirmed SARS-CoV-2 infection or an uninfected control (not recorded which). The J gene is TRBJ1-1, the V gene TRBV12-3 or TRBV12-4; 8 bases line up with TRBD1. CDR3 in DNA: TGTGCCAACAGCTTAGGGACAGGGAACACTGAAGCTTTCTTT. Amino acids: CANSLGTGNTEAFF.